These 16 T cell receptor beta chains were all obtained from the same sample, sequenced in a study of cytomegalovirus exposure and HLA in healthy donors. The PCR was carried out with 60 Vbeta primers and 13 Jbeta primers. Sequencing used immunoSEQ multiplex PCR; TCRdb keeps in-frame clones, though not all of them. In the table there are about 110,000 clones, over 15% of which are singletons. Sample: PBMCs. The receptors were sampled from a woman younger than 35 in good health and CMV-seronegative.

J is TRBJ1-1 and V is TRBV19; D is uncertain. This CDR3 comprises 14 residues. Trimming removed 3 bases at V and 1 base at J, with 9 bases between. Germline V gene data show CDR1 as LNHDA and CDR2 as SQIVND (reference sequence). CDR3 protein: CASSMWRTNTEAFF. The DNA for the CDR3 is TGTGCCAGTAGTATGTGGAGGACGAACACTGAAGCTTTCTTT.

The CDR3, as DNA: TGTGCCAGCAGCATCAGCGGGGGCTCCTACAATGAGCAGTTCTTC. Translated: CASSISGGSYNEQFF. V and J are TRBV9 and TRBJ2-1, with TRBD2 matching 8 bases. CDR3 length equals 15 residues. Unmatched junction bases numbered 3, after V lost 4 bases and J lost 0 bases. Germline V gene lookup returns CDR1 SGDLS and CDR2 YYNGEE.

The rearrangement uses TRBV4-1 and TRBJ2-7, with 9 positions matching TRBD1. Losses at the gene ends were 4 bases for V and 3 bases for J; bases not matched to a gene: 25. In germline, CDR1 is MGHRA, CDR2 YSYEKL. The length of the CDR3 is 21 residues. The DNA of the CDR3 is TGCGCCAGCAGCCGCCGAAAGGCGTTTGGGACAGGGTACCGACCTGGCTACGAGCAGTACTTC. It encodes CASSRRKAFGTGYRPGYEQYF.

This clone was observed a few times. This sequence joins TRBV2 and TRBJ2-5; maybe TRBD2 (7 bases). This CDR3 spans 15 amino acids. V was trimmed by 6 bases and J by 6 bases, leaving 20 bases between them. The germline gives CDR1 SNHLY, CDR2 FYNNEI. The CDR3 sequence is CASRQEVGGLKTQYF. As DNA, the CDR3 is TGTGCCAGCAGGCAGGAGGTGGGGGGGCTCAAGACCCAGTACTTC.

This clone was recorded a few times. This chain joins TRBV29-1 and TRBJ2-1, with TRBD2 identical over 8 bases. Trimming cost V 7 bases and J 4 bases; bases outside gene matches: 12. Germline CDR1 is SQVTM and CDR2 is ANQGSEA. The CDR3 is 15 amino acids. The CDR3 DNA is TGCAGCGCCCCCGCCCGGGGGGGCCCGTACAATGAGCAGTTCTTC. It codes for CSAPARGGPYNEQFF.

This clone was recorded a few times. For the CDR3, the DNA is TGTGCCAGCAGCTTAGTATCGACAGGAAGCCAAGAGACCCAGTACTTC. Protein sequence: CASSLVSTGSQETQYF. V is TRBV7-6 and J is TRBJ2-5, with D possibly being TRBD1 (6 bases). The CDR3 loop spans 16 amino acids. With 1 base removed from V and 1 base from J, the gap between germline ends came to 13 bases. Per the germline V gene, CDR1 is SGHVS and CDR2 is FNYEAQ.

This clone was counted a few times. J is TRBJ2-3 and V is TRBV7-6; 9 nucleotides agree with TRBD2. CDR1 and CDR2 from the germline V gene are SGHVS and FNYEAQ. With 2 bases clipped from V and 5 bases from J, the junction kept 11 bases outside the gene matches. CDR3 length: 17 amino acids. The CDR3 DNA follows: TGTGCCAGCAGCTTAACCCCCCTTAGCGGGGGAGGAGATACGCAGTATTTT. Translation gives CASSLTPLSGGGDTQYF.

This clone appeared a few times. The rearrangement uses TRBV19 and TRBJ2-1; 9 nucleotides line up with TRBD2. This CDR3 region has 15 residues. Looked up from germline, CDR1 is LNHDA and CDR2 is SQIVND (reference sequence). Losses at the gene ends were 4 bases for V and 2 bases for J; bases not matched to a gene: 3. The CDR3 DNA is TGTGCCAGTAGTAAGACTAGCGGAGCCTACAATGAGCAGTTCTTC. It encodes CASSKTSGAYNEQFF.

This clone turned up a few times. V gene TRBV6-5 combines with J gene TRBJ1-1, with D uncertain. CDR1 is MNHEY, CDR2 SVGAGI, per germline. V was clipped by 9 bases and J by 11 bases, with 28 bases between them. The CDR3 runs 15 residues. This chain's CDR3 is CASSSGSLDSLPAFF. The CDR3 DNA is TGTGCCAGTTCCTCGGGTTCCTTGGACTCCCTGCCCGCTTTCTTT.

The sample holds a few counts of this clone. This chain links TRBV5-1 with TRBJ2-7; 9 nucleotides agree with TRBD2. The CDR3 spans 15 residues. J was trimmed by 0 bases and V by 2 bases; bases with no gene match: 3. In germline, CDR1 is SGHRS, CDR2 YFSETQ. Here the CDR3 reads CASSFLAGLSYEQYF. The CDR3 region has the DNA TGCGCCAGCAGCTTCCTAGCGGGGCTCTCCTACGAGCAGTACTTC.

In this sample, this clone turned up a few times. The genes are TRBV5-4 and TRBJ2-3; a weak D match, TRBD2 (6 bases). Trimming cost V 0 bases and J 6 bases, with 17 bases left between them. The CDR3 covers 16 residues. From germline, CDR1 is SGHNT and CDR2 YYREEE (reference sequence). CDR3 in DNA: TGTGCCAGCAGCTTGGGGTCCGCGACTAGATATGATACGCAGTATTTT. This sequence encodes CASSLGSATRYDTQYF.

Only a few counts were recorded for this clone. This CDR3 reads CASSRQRRPDTQYF. DNA of the CDR3: TGTGCCAGCAGCCGGCAGAGGCGACCAGATACGCAGTATTTT. The chain couples TRBV5-4 to TRBJ2-3; no definite D call. Germline values: CDR1 SGHNT, CDR2 YYREEE (reference sequence). CDR3 length: 14 amino acids. V lost 4 bases and J lost 4, with 13 bases in between.

In this sample, this clone turned up a few times. The chain employs TRBV28 and TRBJ2-1, with D possibly TRBD2 on 7 matching bases. The V end lost 5 bases, the J end lost 7 bases, and 18 bases lay between the germline ends. The CDR3 is 15 amino acids. Germline V CDR1 and CDR2: MDHEN, SYDVKM. The CDR3 DNA reads as TGTGCCAGCAGTCCGGAGGGGGGGCTTCTTAATGAGCAGTTCTTC. Protein sequence: CASSPEGGLLNEQFF.

This clone occurred a few times. J is TRBJ2-7 and V is TRBV19, with D perhaps TRBD1 (5 bases). Germline V gene data show CDR1 as LNHDA and CDR2 as SQIVND (reference sequence). V was cut by 1 base and J by 4 bases, with 11 bases left in between. This CDR3 is 14 amino acids long. CDR3 nucleotide sequence: TGTGCCAGTAGTATAGCGGTTCAGGGATACGAGCAGTACTTC. Residues: CASSIAVQGYEQYF.

This clone was found a few times. The V call is TRBV6-1, the J call TRBJ1-1; D unclear. The CDR3 contains 13 residues. Between the trimmed V and J ends, which lost 7 bases and 0 bases, there was a span of 9 bases. Germline CDR1 MNHNS, CDR2 SASEGT. The CDR3 DNA is TGTGCCAGCACGGCAGGAATGAACACTGAAGCTTTCTTT. Translated, it gives CASTAGMNTEAFF.

This clone has just a few counts. This chain links TRBV5-1 with TRBJ2-7; 8 positions agree with TRBD1. Germline CDR1 is SGHRS and CDR2 is YFSETQ. V shed 0 bases, J shed 4 bases, and the junction held 6 bases outside the gene matches. This CDR3 is built from 15 residues. The CDR3 is CASSLGAGGRYEQYF. The CDR3 nucleotides are TGCGCCAGCAGCTTGGGGGCAGGGGGCCGTTACGAGCAGTACTTC.